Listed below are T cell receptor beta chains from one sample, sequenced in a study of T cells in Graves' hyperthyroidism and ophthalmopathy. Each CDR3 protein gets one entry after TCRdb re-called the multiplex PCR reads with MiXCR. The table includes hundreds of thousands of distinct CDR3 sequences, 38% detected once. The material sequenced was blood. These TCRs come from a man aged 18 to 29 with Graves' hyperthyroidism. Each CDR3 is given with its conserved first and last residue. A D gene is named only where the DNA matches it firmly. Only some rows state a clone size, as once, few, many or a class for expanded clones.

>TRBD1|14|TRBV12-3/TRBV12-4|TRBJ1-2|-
CASSTRDRDDGYTF
TGTGCCAGCAGTACCCGGGACAGGGACGATGGCTACACCTTC
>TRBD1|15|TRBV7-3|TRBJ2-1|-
CASSLGTGRGNEQFF
TGTGCCAGCAGCTTGGGGACAGGGAGGGGGAATGAGCAGTTCTTC
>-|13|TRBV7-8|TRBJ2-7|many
CASSFQGKDEQYF
TGTGCCAGCAGCTTTCAGGGGAAGGACGAGCAGTACTTC
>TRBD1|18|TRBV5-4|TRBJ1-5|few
CASSLVGGQHVRNQPQHF
TGTGCCAGCAGCTTGGTTGGGGGACAGCATGTGCGCAATCAGCCCCAGCATTTT
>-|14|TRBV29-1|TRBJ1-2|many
CSVVGLQEGYGYTF
TGCAGCGTTGTTGGGTTACAGGAAGGCTATGGCTACACCTTC
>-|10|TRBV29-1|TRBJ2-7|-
CSVESGEQYF
TGCAGCGTTGAATCTGGGGAGCAGTACTTC
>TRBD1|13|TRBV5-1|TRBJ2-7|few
CASSLEDRREQYF
TGCGCCAGCAGCTTGGAGGACAGGAGGGAGCAGTACTTC
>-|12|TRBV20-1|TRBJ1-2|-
CSARQGSRAYTF
TGCAGTGCTAGACAGGGGAGTAGGGCCTACACCTTC
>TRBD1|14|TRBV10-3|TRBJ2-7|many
CAISDWDRGYEQYF
TGTGCCATCAGTGACTGGGACAGGGGCTACGAGCAGTACTTC
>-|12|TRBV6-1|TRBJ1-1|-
CASGRDKTEAFF
TGTGCCAGCGGCCGGGACAAAACTGAAGCTTTCTTT
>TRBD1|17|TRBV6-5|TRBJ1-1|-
CASSYIPGQGLNTEAFF
TGTGCCAGCAGTTACATTCCGGGACAGGGACTGAACACTGAAGCTTTCTTT
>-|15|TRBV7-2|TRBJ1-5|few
CASSLMMGADQPQHF
TGTGCCAGCAGCTTAATGATGGGGGCTGATCAGCCCCAGCATTTT
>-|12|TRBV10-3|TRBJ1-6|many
CAISETKSPLHF
TGTGCCATCAGCGAGACCAAGTCACCCCTCCACTTT
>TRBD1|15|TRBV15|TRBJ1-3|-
CATSTPEDRADTIYF
TGTGCCACCAGCACTCCCGAGGACAGGGCGGACACCATATATTTT
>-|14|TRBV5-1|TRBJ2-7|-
CASNSSKEAHEQYF
TGCGCCAGCAACTCATCCAAAGAAGCGCACGAGCAGTACTTC
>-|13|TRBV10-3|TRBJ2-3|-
CAISEGATDTQYF
TGTGCCATCAGTGAGGGGGCCACAGATACGCAGTATTTT
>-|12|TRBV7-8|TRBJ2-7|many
CASSPRTGEQYF
TGTGCCAGCAGCCCCAGGACCGGCGAGCAGTACTTC
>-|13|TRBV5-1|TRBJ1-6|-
CASARDVGSPLHF
TGCGCCAGCGCCCGGGACGTTGGCTCACCCCTCCACTTT
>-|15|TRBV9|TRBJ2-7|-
CASSQDTGLLYEQYF
TGTGCCAGCAGCCAAGATACGGGACTCCTCTACGAGCAGTACTTC
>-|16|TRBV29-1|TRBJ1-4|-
CSVELGTGFLGEKLFF
TGCAGCGTTGAATTGGGGACGGGATTTTTAGGAGAAAAACTGTTTTTT
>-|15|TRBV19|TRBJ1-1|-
CASSGQLILNTEAFF
TGTGCCAGTAGCGGACAGCTAATATTGAACACTGAAGCTTTCTTT
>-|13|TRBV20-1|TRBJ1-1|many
CSARGPLSTEAFF
TGCAGTGCTAGAGGTCCCTTGAGCACTGAAGCTTTCTTT
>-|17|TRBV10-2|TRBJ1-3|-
CASSEWQGRSDGYTIYF
TGCGCCAGCAGTGAGTGGCAGGGGAGAAGCGATGGCTACACCATATATTTT
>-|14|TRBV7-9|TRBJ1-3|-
CASSLARGGNTIYF
TGTGCCAGCAGCTTAGCGCGGGGGGGAAACACCATATATTTT
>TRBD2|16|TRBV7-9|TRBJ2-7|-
CASSPTGLAGGYEQYF
TGTGCCAGCAGCCCTACTGGACTAGCGGGAGGCTACGAGCAGTACTTC
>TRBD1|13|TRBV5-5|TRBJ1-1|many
CASIGDRDGEAFF
TGTGCCAGCATCGGGGACAGGGACGGTGAAGCTTTCTTT
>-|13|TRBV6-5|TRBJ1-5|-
CASSYSYEGRSTF
TGTGCCAGCAGTTACTCGTATGAGGGCCGCTCGACATTT
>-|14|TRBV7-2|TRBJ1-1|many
CASTTRVGSTEAFF
TGTGCCAGCACGACGAGAGTAGGGAGTACTGAAGCTTTCTTT
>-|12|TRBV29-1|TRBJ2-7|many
CSVRGGPREQYF
TGCAGCGTTCGAGGGGGGCCGAGAGAGCAGTACTTC
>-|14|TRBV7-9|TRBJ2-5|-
CASSQGPFQETQYF
TGCGCCAGCAGCCAAGGGCCCTTTCAAGAGACCCAGTACTTC
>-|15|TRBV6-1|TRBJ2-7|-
CTSSDFTGLLYEQYF
TGTACCAGCAGCGACTTTACCGGACTACTCTACGAGCAGTACTTC
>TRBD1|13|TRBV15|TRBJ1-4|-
CATSGDRAGKLFF
TGTGCCACCAGCGGGGACAGGGCTGGAAAGTTGTTTTTT
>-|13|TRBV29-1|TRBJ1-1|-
CSARRGFGTEAFF
TGCAGCGCCCGACGGGGTTTTGGCACTGAAGCTTTCTTT
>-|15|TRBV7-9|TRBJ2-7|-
CASSLASRGLYEQYF
TGTGCCAGCAGCTTAGCTTCCAGGGGACTCTACGAGCAGTACTTC
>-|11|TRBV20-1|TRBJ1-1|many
CSARQGTEAFF
TGCAGTGCTAGGCAGGGGACTGAAGCTTTCTTT
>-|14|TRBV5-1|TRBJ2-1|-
CASSLAVSNNEQFF
TGCGCCAGCAGCTTGGCCGTGAGTAACAATGAGCAGTTCTTC
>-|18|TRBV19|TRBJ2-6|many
CASSIASLSGSGANVLTF
TGTGCCAGTAGTATAGCTAGTCTGAGCGGAAGCGGGGCCAACGTCCTGACTTTC
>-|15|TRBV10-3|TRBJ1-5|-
CASSDRPFSNQPQHF
TGTGCCAGTTCCGACCGACCCTTTAGCAATCAGCCCCAGCATTTT
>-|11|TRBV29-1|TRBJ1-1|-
CSLAGSTEAFF
TGCAGCTTAGCCGGAAGCACTGAAGCTTTCTTT
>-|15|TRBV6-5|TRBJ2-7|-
CASSYSGAGNHEQYF
TGTGCCAGCAGTTACTCCGGGGCAGGGAACCACGAGCAGTACTTC
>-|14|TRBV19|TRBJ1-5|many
CASTPESSNQPQHF
TGTGCCAGTACGCCCGAAAGCTCCAATCAGCCCCAGCATTTT
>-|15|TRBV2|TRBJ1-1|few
CATGTAVLMNTEAFF
TGTGCCACCGGAACGGCAGTCCTTATGAACACTGAAGCTTTCTTT
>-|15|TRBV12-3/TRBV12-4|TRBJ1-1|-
CASGFLPGQNTEAFF
TGTGCTAGTGGCTTCCTCCCGGGACAGAACACTGAAGCTTTCTTT
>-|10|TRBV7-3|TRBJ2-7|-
CASGGDVEYF
TGTGCCAGCGGAGGAGACGTTGAGTACTTC
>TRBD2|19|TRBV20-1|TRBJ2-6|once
CSARDQGLAEPLGANVLTF
TGCAGTGCTAGAGACCAAGGACTAGCGGAACCTCTTGGGGCCAACGTCCTGACTTTC